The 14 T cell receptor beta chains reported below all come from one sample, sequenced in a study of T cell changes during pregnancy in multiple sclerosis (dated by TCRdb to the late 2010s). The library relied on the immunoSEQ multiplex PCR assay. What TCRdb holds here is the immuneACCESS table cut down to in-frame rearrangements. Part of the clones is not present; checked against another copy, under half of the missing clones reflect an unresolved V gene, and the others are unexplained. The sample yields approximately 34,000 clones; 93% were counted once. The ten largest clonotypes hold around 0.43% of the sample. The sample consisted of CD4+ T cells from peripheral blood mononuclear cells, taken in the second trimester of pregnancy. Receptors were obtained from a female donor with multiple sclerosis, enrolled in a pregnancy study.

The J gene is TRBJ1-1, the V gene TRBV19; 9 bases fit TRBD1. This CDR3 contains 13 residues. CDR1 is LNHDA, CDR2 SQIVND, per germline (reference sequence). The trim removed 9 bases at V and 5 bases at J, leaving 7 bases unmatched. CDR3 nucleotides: TGTGCCAGCCGGGACAGGGATCTTACTGAAGCTTTCTTT. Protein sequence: CASRDRDLTEAFF.

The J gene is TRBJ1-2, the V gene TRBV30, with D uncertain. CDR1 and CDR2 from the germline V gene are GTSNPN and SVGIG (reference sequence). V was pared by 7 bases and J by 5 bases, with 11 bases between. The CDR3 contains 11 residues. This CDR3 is CAFNGLYGYTF. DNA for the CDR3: TGTGCCTTTAATGGGCTATATGGCTACACCTTC.

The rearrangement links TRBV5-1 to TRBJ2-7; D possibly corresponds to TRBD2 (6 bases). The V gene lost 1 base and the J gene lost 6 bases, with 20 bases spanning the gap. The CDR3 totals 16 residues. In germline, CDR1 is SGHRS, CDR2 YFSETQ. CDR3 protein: CASSLSTRESTIEQYF. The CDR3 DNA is TGCGCCAGCAGCTTGAGCACCCGGGAGAGTACGATCGAGCAGTACTTC.

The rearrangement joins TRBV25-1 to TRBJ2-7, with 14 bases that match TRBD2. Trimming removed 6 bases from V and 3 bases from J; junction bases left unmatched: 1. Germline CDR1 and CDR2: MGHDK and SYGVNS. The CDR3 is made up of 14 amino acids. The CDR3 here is CASSGTSGSYEQYF. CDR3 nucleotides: TGTGCCAGCAGCGGGACTAGCGGGAGCTACGAGCAGTACTTC.

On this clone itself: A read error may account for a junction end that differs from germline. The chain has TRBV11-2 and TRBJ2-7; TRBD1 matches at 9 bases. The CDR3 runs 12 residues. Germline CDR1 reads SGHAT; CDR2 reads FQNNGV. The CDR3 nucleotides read TGTGCCAGCAGCTCCATCCGACAGGGGGTAACCTTC. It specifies CASSSIRQGVTF.

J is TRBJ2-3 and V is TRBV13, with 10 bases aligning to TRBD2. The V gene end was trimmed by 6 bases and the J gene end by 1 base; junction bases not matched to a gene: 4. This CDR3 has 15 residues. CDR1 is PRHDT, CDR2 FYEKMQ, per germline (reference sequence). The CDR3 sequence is CASSPSGSRTDTQYF. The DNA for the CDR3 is TGTGCCAGCAGTCCTAGCGGGAGCCGCACAGATACGCAGTATTTT.

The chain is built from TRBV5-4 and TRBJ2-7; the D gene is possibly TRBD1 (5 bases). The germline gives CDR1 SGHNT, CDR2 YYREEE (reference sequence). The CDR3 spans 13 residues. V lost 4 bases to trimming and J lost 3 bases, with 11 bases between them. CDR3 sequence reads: CASSPTDSYEQYF. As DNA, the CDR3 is TGTGCCAGCAGCCCAACTGACAGCTACGAGCAGTACTTC.

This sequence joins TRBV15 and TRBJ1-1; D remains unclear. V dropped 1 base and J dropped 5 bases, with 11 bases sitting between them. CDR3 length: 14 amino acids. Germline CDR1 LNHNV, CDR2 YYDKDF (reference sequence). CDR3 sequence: CATSRAGTATEAFF. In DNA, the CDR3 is TGTGCCACCAGCAGAGCAGGCACGGCGACTGAAGCTTTCTTT.

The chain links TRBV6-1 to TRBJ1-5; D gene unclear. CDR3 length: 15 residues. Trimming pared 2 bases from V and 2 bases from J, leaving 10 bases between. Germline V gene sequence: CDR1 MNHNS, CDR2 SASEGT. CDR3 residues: CASSETGRGNQPQHF. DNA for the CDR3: TGTGCCAGCAGTGAAACGGGGAGGGGCAATCAGCCCCAGCATTTT.

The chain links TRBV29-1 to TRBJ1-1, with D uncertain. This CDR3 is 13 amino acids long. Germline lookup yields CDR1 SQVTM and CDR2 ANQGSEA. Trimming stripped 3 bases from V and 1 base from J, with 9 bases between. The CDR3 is CSVEKLPNTEAFF. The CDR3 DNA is TGCAGCGTTGAGAAACTCCCGAACACTGAAGCTTTCTTT.

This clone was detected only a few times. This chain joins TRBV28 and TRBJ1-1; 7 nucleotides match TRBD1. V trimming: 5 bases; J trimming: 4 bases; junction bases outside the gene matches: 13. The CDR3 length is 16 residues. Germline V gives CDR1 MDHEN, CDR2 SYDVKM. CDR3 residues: CASSPSTGFGGTEAFF. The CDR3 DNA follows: TGTGCCAGCAGTCCCTCGACAGGGTTTGGGGGCACTGAAGCTTTCTTT.

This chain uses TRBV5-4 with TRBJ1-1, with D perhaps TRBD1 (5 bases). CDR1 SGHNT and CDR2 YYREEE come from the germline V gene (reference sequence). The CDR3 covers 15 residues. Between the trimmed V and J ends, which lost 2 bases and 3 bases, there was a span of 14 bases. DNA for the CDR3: TGTGCCAGCAGCTTACCCCAGGGTGTTCACACTGAAGCTTTCTTT. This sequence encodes CASSLPQGVHTEAFF.

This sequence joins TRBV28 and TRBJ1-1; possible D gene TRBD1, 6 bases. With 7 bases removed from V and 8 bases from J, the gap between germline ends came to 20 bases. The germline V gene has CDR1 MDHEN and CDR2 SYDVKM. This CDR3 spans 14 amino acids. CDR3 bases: TGTGCCAGCACCCCTTCAGGGGTCGAGCTAGAAGCTTTCTTT. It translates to CASTPSGVELEAFF.

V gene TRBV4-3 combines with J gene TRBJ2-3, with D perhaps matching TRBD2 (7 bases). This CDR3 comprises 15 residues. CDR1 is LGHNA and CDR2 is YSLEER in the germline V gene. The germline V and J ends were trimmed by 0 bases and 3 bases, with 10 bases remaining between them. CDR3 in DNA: TGCGCCAGCAGCCAAGAACAGGGAGGGACAGATACGCAGTATTTT. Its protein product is CASSQEQGGTDTQYF.